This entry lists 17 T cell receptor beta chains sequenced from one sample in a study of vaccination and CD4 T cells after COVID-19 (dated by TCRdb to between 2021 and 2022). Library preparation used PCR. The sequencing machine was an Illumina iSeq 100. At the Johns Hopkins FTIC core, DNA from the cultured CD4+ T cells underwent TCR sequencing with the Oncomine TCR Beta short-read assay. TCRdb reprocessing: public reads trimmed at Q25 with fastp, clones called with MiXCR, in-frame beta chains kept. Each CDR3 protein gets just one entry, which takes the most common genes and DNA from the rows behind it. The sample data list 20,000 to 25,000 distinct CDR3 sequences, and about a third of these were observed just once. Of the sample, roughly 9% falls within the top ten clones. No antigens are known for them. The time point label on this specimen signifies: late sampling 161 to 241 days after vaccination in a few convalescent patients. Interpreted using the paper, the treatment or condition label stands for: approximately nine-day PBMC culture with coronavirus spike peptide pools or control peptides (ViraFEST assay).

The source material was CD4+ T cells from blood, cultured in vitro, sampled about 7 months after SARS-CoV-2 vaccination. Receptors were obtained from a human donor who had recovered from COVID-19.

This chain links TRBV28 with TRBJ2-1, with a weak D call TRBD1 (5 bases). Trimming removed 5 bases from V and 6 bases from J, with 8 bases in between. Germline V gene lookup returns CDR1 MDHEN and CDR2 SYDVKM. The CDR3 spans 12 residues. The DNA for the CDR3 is TGTGCCAGCAGTGTAGACAGCAATGAGCAGTTCTTC. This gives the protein CASSVDSNEQFF.

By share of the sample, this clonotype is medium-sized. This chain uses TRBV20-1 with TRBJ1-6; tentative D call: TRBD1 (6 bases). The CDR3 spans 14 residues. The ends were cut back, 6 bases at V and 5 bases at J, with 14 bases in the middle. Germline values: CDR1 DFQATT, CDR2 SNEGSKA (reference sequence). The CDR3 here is CSAPYRGDNSPLHF. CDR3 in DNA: TGCAGTGCCCCTTATAGGGGGGATAATTCACCCCTCCACTTT.

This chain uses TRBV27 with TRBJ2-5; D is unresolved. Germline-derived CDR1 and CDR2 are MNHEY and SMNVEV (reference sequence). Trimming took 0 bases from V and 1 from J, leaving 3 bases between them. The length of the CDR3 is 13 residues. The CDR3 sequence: CASSLSPQETQYF. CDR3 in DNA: TGTGCCAGCAGTTTATCACCCCAAGAGACCCAGTACTTC.

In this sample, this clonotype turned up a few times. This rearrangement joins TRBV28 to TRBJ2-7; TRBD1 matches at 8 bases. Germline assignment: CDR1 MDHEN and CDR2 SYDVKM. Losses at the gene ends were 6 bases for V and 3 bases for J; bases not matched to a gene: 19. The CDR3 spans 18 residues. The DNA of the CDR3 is TGTGCCAGCAGCCACAACTCCATTCCGGGACAGGTGGGCTACGAGCAGTACTTC. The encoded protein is CASSHNSIPGQVGYEQYF.

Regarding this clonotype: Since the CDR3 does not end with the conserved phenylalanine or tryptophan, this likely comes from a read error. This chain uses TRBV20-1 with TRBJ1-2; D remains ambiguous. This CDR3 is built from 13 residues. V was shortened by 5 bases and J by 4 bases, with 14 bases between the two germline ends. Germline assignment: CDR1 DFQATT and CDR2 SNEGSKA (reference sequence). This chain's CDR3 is CSAGDPSGYGYTL. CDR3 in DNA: TGCAGTGCTGGCGACCCCTCGGGCTATGGCTACACCTTA.

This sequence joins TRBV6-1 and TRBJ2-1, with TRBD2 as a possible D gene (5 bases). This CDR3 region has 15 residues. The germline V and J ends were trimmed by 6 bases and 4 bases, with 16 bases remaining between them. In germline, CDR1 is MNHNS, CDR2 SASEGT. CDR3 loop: CASSDTWRAYNEQFF. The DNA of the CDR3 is TGTGCCAGCAGCGACACCTGGCGGGCGTACAATGAGCAGTTCTTC.

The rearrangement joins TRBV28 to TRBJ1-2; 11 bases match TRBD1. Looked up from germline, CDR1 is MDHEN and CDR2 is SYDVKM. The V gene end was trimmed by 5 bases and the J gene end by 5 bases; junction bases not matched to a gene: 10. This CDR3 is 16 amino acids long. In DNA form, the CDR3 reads TGTGCCAGCAGTCCATCCGGGACAGGGGGAACTTATGGCTACACCTTC. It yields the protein CASSPSGTGGTYGYTF.

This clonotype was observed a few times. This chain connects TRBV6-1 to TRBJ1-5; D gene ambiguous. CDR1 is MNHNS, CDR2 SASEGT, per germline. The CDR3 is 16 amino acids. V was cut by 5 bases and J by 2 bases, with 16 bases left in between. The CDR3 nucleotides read TGTGCCAGCAGTACGGGTCCAACGGGCGGCAATCAGCCCCAGCATTTT. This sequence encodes CASSTGPTGGNQPQHF.

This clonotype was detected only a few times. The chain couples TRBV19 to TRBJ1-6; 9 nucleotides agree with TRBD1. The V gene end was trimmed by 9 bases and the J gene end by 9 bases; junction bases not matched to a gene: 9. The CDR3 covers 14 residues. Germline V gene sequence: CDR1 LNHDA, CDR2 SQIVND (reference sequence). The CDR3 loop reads CASAPDRGRSPLHF. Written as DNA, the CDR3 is TGTGCCAGCGCCCCGGACAGGGGCCGTTCACCCCTCCACTTT. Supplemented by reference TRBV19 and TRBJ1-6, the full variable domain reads DGGITQSPKYLFRKEGQNVTLSCEQNLNHDAMYWYRQDPGQGLRLIYYSQIVNDFQKGDIAEGYSVSREKKESFPLTVTSAQKNPTAFYLCASAPDRGRSPLHFGNGTRLTVT.

Written as DNA, the CDR3 is TGTGCCAGCAGCTTACAGGGGGCGGTGAATTCACCCCTCCACTTT. Protein product: CASSLQGAVNSPLHF. The chain couples TRBV7-2 to TRBJ1-6; TRBD1 matches 8 bases. With 2 bases clipped from V and 7 bases from J, the junction kept 4 bases outside the gene matches. This CDR3 spans 15 amino acids. Germline-derived CDR1 and CDR2 are SGHTA and FQGNSA.

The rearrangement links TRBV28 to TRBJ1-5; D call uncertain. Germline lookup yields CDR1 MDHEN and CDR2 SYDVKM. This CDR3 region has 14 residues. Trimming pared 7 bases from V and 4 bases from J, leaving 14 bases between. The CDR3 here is CASNLAGINQPQHF. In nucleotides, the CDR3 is TGTGCCAGCAACCTGGCGGGGATTAATCAGCCCCAGCATTTT.

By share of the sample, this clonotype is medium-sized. Written as DNA, the CDR3 is TGCAGTGCTAGTGAGGGGGGACGGGGTCAGCCCCAGCATTTT. It codes for CSASEGGRGQPQHF. V gene TRBV20-1 combines with J gene TRBJ1-5; maybe TRBD1 (6 bases). The CDR3 totals 14 residues. Per germline, CDR1 DFQATT and CDR2 SNEGSKA (reference sequence). V was trimmed by 3 bases and J by 6 bases, leaving 15 bases between them.

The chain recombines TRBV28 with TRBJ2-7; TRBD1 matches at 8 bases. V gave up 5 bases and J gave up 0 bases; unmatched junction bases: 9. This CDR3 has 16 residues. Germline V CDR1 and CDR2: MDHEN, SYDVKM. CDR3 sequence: CASSGRGTGYSYEQYF. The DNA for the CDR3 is TGTGCCAGCAGTGGTCGGGGGACAGGTTACTCCTACGAGCAGTACTTC. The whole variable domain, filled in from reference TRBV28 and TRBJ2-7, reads DVKVTQSSRYLVKRTGEKVFLECVQDMDHENMFWYRQDPGLGLRLIYFSYDVKMKEKGDIPEGYSVSREKKERFSLILESASTNQTSMYLCASSGRGTGYSYEQYFGPGTRLTVT.

The CDR3 DNA follows: TGTGCCACCAGCAGAGATGTAAGACTAGCGGGAGTAAATCCAAAGTACTTC. It encodes CATSRDVRLAGVNPKYF. The chain recombines TRBV15 with TRBJ2-5, with 12 nucleotides matching TRBD2. The germline CDR1 and CDR2 sequences are LNHNV and YYDKDF (reference sequence). The junction had 14 bases not matched to a gene; V was cut back by 0 bases and J by 12 bases. The CDR3 is made up of 17 amino acids.

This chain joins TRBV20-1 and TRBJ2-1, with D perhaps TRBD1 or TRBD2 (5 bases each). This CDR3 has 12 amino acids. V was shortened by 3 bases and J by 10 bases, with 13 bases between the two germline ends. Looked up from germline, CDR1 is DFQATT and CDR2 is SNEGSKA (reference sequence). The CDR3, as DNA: TGCAGTGCTAGTCTCGGGACCGACGAGCAGTTCTTC. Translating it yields CSASLGTDEQFF.

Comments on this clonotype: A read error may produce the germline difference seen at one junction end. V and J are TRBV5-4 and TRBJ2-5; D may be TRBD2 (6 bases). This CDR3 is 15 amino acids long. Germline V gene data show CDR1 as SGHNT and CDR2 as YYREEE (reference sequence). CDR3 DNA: TGTGCCAGCAGCTTGAAGGGCAGCGGCGGGGAGACCCAGCACTTC. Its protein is CASSLKGSGGETQHF.

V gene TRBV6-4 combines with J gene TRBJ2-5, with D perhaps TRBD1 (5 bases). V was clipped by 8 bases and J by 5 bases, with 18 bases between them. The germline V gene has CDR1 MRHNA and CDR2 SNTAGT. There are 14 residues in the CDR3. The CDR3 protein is CASRTSRGLETQYF. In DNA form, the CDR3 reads TGTGCCAGCCGTACGAGTAGGGGCCTGGAGACCCAGTACTTC.